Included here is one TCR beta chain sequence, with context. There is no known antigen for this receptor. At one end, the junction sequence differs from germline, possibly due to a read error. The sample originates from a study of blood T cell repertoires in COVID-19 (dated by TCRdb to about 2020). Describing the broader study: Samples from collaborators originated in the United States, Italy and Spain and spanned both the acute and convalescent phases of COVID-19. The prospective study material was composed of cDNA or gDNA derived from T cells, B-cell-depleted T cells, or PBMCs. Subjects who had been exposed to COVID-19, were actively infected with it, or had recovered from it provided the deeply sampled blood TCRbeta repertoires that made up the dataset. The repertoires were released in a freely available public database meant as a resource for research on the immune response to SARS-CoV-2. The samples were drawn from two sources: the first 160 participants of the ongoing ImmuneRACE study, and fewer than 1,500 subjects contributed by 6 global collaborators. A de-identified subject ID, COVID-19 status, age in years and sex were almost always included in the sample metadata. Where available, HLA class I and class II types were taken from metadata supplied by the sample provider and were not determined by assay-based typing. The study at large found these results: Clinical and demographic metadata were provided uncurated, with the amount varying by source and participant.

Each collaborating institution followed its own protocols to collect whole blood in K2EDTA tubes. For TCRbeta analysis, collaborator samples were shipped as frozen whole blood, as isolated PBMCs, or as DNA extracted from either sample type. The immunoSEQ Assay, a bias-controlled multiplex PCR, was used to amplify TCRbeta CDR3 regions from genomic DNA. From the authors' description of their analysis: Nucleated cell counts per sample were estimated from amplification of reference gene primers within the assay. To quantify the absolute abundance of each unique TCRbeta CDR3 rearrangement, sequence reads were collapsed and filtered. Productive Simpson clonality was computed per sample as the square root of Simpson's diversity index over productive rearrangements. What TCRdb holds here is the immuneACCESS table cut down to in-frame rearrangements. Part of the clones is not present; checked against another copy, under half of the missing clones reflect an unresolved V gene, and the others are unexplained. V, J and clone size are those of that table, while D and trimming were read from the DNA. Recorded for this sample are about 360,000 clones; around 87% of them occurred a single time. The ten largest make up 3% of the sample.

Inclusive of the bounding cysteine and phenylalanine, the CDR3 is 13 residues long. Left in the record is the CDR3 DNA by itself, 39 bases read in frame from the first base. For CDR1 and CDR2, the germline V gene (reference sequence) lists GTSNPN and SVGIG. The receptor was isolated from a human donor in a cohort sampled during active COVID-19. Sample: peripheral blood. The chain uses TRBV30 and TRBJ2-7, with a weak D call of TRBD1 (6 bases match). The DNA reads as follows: TGTGCTTGGACCGGGACACCGAACTACGAGCAGTACTTC. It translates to CAWTGTPNYEQYF.